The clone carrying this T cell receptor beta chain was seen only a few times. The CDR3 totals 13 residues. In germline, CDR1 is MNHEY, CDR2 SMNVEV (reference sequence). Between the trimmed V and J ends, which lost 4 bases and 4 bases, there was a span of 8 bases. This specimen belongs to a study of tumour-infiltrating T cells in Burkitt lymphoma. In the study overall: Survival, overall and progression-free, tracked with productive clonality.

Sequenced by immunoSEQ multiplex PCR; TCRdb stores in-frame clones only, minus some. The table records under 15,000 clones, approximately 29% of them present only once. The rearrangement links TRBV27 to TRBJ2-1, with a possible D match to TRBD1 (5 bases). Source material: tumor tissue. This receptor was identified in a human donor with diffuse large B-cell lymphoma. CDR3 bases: TGTGCCAGCAGTTCGACAGCGTACAATGAGCAGTTCTTC. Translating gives CASSSTAYNEQFF.